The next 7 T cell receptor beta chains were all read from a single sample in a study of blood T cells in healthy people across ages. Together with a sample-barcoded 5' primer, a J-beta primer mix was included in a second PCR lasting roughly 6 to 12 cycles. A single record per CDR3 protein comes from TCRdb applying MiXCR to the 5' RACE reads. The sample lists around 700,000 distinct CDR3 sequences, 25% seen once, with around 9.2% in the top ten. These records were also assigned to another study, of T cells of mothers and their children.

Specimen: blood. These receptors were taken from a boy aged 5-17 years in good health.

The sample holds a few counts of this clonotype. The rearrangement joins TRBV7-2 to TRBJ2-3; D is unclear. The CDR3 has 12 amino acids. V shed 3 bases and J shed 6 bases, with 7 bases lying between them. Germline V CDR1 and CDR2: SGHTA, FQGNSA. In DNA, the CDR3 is TGTGCCAGCAGCTTTAATTGGGATACGCAGTATTTT. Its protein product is CASSFNWDTQYF. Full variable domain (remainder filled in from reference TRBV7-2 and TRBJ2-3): GAGVSQSPSNKVTEKGKDVELRCDPISGHTALYWYRQSLGQGLEFLIYFQGNSAPDKSGLPSDRFSAERTGGSVSTLTIQRTQQEDSAVYLCASSFNWDTQYFGPGTRLTVL.

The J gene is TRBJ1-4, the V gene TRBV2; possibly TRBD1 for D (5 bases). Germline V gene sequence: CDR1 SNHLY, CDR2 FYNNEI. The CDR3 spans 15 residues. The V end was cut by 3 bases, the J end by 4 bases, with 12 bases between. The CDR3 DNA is TGTGCCAGCAGTGACGGGGCGGCACTTAATGAAAAACTGTTTTTT. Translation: CASSDGAALNEKLFF.

CDR3 sequence (DNA): TGTGCCAGTTTTCAGGGGGGACCCGGTGGCTACACCTTC. It translates to CASFQGGPGGYTF. V gene TRBV12-3 or TRBV12-4 combines with J gene TRBJ1-2; 7 positions agree with TRBD1. V shed 9 bases and J 7 bases; nucleotides not matched to a gene: 11. The CDR3 totals 13 residues.

CDR3 sequence reads: CASSVTGTPHGYTF. The CDR3, as DNA: TGTGCCAGCAGCGTAACCGGGACACCCCATGGCTACACCTTC. The V gene is TRBV7-9, the J gene TRBJ1-2, with D perhaps matching TRBD1 (6 bases). This CDR3 is 14 amino acids long. With 5 bases removed from V and 6 bases from J, the gap between germline ends came to 16 bases. Germline V gives CDR1 SEHNR, CDR2 FQNEAQ (reference sequence).

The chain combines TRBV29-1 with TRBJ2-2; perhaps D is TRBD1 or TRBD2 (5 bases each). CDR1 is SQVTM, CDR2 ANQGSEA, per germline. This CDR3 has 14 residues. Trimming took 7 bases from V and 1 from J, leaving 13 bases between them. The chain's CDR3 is CSASGTVNTGELFF. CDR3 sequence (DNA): TGCAGCGCGTCCGGGACGGTGAACACCGGGGAGCTGTTTTTT.

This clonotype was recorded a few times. CDR3 loop: CSVQPGGGETQYF. The CDR3 nucleotides read TGCAGCGTTCAACCGGGAGGGGGAGAGACCCAGTACTTC. The V call is TRBV29-1, the J call TRBJ2-5, with 8 bases identical to TRBD2. This CDR3 is built from 13 residues. After removal of 5 bases from V and 4 bases from J, the junction contained 6 bases not matched to a gene. The germline V gene has CDR1 SQVTM and CDR2 ANQGSEA.

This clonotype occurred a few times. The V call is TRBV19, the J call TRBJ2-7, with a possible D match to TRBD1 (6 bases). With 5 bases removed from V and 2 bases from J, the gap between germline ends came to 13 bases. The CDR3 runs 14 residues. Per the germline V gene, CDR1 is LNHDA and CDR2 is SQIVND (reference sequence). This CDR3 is CASSWTATTYEQYF. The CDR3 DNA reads TGTGCCAGTAGTTGGACAGCGACCACCTACGAGCAGTACTTC. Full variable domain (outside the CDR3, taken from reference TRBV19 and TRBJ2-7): DGGITQSPKYLFRKEGQNVTLSCEQNLNHDAMYWYRQDPGQGLRLIYYSQIVNDFQKGDIAEGYSVSREKKESFPLTVTSAQKNPTAFYLCASSWTATTYEQYFGPGTRLTVT.